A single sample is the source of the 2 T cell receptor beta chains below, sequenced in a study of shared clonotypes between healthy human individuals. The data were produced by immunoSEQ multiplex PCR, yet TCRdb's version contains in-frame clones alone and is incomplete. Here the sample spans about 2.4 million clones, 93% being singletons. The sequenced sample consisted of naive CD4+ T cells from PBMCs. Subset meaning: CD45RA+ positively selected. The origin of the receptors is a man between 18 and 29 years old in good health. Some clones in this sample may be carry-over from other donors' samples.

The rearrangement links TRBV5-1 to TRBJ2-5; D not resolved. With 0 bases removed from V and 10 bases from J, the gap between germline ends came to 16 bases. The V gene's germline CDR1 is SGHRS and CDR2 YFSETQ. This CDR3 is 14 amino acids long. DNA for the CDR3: TGCGCCAGCAGCTTGGGACTGAGAAGAGATGACCAGTACTTC. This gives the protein CASSLGLRRDDQYF.

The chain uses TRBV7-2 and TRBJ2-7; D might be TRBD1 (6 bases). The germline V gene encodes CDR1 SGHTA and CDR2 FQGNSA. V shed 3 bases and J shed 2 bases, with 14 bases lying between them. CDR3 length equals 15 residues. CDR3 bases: TGTGCCAGCAGCTTGGTCTCGGCAGGGGCCTACGAGCAGTACTTC. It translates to CASSLVSAGAYEQYF. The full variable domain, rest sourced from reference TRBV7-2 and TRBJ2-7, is GAGVSQSPSNKVTEKGKDVELRCDPISGHTALYWYRQSLGQGLEFLIYFQGNSAPDKSGLPSDRFSAERTGGSVSTLTIQRTQQEDSAVYLCASSLVSAGAYEQYFGPGTRLTVT.